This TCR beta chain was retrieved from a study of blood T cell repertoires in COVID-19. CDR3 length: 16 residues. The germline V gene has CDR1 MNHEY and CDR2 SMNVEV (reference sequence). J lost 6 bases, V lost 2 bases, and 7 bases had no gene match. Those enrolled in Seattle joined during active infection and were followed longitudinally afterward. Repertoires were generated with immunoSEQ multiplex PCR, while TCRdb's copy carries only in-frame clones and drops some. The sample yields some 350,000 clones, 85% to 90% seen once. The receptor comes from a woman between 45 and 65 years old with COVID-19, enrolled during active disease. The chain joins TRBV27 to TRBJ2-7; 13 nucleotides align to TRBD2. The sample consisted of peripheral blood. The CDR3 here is CASSLGLAGVIGEQYF. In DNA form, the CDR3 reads TGTGCCAGCAGTTTAGGACTAGCGGGAGTAATTGGCGAGCAGTACTTC.